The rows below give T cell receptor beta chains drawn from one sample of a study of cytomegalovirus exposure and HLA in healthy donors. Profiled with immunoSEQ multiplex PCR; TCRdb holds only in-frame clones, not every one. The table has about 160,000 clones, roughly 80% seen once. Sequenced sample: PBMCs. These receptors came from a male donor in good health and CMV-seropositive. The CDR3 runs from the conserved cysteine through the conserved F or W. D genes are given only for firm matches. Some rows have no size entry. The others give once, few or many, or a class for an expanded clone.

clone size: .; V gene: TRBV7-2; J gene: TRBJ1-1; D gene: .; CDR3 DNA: TGTGCCAGCAGCTTAGCGGCCAGGGTTTTGGGCACTGAAGCTTTCTTT; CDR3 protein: CASSLAARVLGTEAFF
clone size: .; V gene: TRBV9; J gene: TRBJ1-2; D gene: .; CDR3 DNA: TGTGCCAGCAGCCCTGACAGTAACTATGGCTACACCTTC; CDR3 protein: CASSPDSNYGYTF
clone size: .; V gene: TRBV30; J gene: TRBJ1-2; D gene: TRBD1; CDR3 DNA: TGTGCCTGGAGGGAGACAGGGGGCTATGGCTACACCTTC; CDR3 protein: CAWRETGGYGYTF
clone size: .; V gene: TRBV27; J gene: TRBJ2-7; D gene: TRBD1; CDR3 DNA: TGTGCCAGCAGTCGAGGACAGGAGCTCTACGAGCAGTACTTC; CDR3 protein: CASSRGQELYEQYF
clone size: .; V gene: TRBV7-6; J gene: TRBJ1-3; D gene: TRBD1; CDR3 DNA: TGTGCCAGCAGCTTAGAGGGGGCCCTCTCTGGAAACACCATATATTTT; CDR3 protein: CASSLEGALSGNTIYF
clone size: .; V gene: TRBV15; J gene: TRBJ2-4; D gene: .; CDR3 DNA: TGTGCCACCAGCAGAGGTTGGGGCAAAAACAGTCAGTACTTC; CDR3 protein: CATSRGWGKNSQYF
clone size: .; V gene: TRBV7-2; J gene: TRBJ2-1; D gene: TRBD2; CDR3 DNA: TGTGCCAGCAGCTTAAAACGGACCTCGACTAGCGGGATGAGTAATGAGCAGTTCTTC; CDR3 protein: CASSLKRTSTSGMSNEQFF
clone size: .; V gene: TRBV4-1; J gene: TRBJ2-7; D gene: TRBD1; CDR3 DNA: TGCGCCAATTTTTGCGACAGGGACCCATCCTACGAGCAGTACTTC; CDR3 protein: CANFCDRDPSYEQYF
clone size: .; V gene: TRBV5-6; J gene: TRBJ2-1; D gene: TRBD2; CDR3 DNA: TGTGCCAGCAGCTTGGATGCCAGCGGGAGGTTTAATGAGCAGTTCTTC; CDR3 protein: CASSLDASGRFNEQFF
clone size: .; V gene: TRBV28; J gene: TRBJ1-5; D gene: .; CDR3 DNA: TGTGCCAGCAGAGGGGCGGTCAATCAGCCCCAGCATTTT; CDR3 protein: CASRGAVNQPQHF
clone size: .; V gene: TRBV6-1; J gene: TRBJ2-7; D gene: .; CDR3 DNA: TGTGCCAGCAGTGAGCTCGGGGACGAGCAGTACTTC; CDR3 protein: CASSELGDEQYF
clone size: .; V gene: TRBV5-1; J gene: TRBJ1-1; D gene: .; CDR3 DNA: TGCGCCAGCAGCCCCAGGGGCGCCAACACTGAAGCTTTCTTT; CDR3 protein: CASSPRGANTEAFF
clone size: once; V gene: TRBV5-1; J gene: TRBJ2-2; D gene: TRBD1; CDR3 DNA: TGCGCCAGCACTCCACAGGGGACCGGGGAGCTGTTTTTT; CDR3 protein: CASTPQGTGELFF